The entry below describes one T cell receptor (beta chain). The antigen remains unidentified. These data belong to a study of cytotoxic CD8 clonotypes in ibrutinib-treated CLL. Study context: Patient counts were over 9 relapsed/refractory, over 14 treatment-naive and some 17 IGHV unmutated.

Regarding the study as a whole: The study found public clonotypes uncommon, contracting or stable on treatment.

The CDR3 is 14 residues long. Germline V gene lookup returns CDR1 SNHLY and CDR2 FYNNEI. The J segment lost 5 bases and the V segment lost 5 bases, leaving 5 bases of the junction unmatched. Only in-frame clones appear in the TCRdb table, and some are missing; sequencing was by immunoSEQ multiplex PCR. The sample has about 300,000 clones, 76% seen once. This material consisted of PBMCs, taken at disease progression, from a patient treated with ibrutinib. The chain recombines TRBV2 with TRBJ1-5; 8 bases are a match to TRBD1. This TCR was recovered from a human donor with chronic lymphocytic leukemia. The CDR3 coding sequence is TGTGCCAGCAGTTACAGGGGGTGGTATCAGCCCCAGCATTTT. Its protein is CASSYRGWYQPQHF.